This T cell receptor beta chain was captured by sequencing in a study of OX40 agonist ivuxolimab in advanced cancers. Study-wide context: The dose of intravenous ivuxolimab that patients received every 2 weeks ranged from 0.01 to 10 mg/kg. Participants averaged approximately 65 years of age (range roughly 23 to 90) and were roughly 83% male. Of the participants, 40% to 50% had some prior anti-PD-1, anti-PD-L1 or anti-CTLA-4 therapy, which was allowed. Whole-study findings and limits: In CD8+ T cells, expanded clones were on average more numerous than in CD4+.

The V and J ends lost 1 base and 3 bases, in that order; junction bases with no gene match: 2. The CDR3 spans 15 residues. Germline-derived CDR1 and CDR2 are LNHNV and YYDKDF (reference sequence). Produced via immunoSEQ multiplex PCR; TCRdb's table is partial and in-frame only. This sample has 99,000 or so clones, with 91% found just once. With regard to this clone: What it binds is unknown.

V is TRBV15 and J is TRBJ2-5; 10 positions agree with TRBD2. This TCR was recovered from an adult with an advanced solid tumor such as melanoma, head and neck, liver or kidney cancer. The material was CD4+ or CD8+ T cells sorted from blood, obtained in a trial of the OX40 agonist ivuxolimab. CDR3 sequence reads: CATSRVLAGEETQYF. CDR3 coding DNA: TGTGCCACCAGCAGAGTCCTAGCGGGAGAAGAGACCCAGTACTTC.